One and the same sample provided the 11 T cell receptor beta chains below, sequenced in a study of cytomegalovirus exposure and HLA in healthy donors. PCR used 60 Vbeta primers and 13 Jbeta primers. The assay was immunoSEQ multiplex PCR, and TCRdb's table has in-frame clones only and misses some. The sample includes 75,000 to 100,000 clones, about 81% of them seen just once. The sequenced material came from PBMCs. These receptors were obtained from a man aged 35-49 years in good health and CMV-seropositive.

J is TRBJ2-7 and V is TRBV7-6; the match to TRBD2 covers 9 bases. V was pared by 3 bases and J by 4 bases, with 16 bases of the junction left unmatched. CDR3 length: 18 amino acids. Germline V lookup: CDR1 SGHVS, CDR2 FNYEAQ. CDR3 DNA sequence: TGTGCCAGCAGCTTGGCCCTGGTTGGTAGCGGGAGATTTTACGAGCAGTACTTC. Protein product: CASSLALVGSGRFYEQYF.

This clone has a handful of counts. The chain couples TRBV6-5 to TRBJ2-7; TRBD1 aligns across 9 bases. CDR3 length equals 13 residues. Germline V lookup: CDR1 MNHEY, CDR2 SVGAGI. Germline trimming cut 10 bases from V and 3 bases from J; bases unmatched to any gene: 7. The CDR3 spells CATHGTGNYEQYF. CDR3 sequence (DNA): TGTGCCACCCATGGGACAGGGAACTACGAGCAGTACTTC.

The V gene is TRBV5-6, the J gene TRBJ1-4; D perhaps matches TRBD1 (6 bases). The CDR3 is 18 amino acids. Germline loops: CDR1 SGHDT, CDR2 YYEEEE. Trimming pared 5 bases from V and 3 bases from J, leaving 23 bases between. The CDR3, as DNA: TGTGCCAGCAGTTCTCGCACAGGGTTTCGCCGGTCTAATGAAAAACTGTTTTTT. Its translation: CASSSRTGFRRSNEKLFF. Full variable domain (remainder filled in from reference TRBV5-6 and TRBJ1-4): DAGVTQSPTHLIKTRGQQVTLRCSPKSGHDTVSWYQQALGQGPQFIFQYYEEEERQRGNFPDRFSGHQFPNYSSELNVNALLLGDSALYLCASSSRTGFRRSNEKLFFGSGTQLSVL.

The chain has TRBV5-1 and TRBJ1-3, with TRBD1 identical over 7 bases. In germline, CDR1 is SGHRS, CDR2 YFSETQ. Unmatched junction bases numbered 4, after V lost 4 bases and J lost 0 bases. The CDR3 has 15 amino acids. CDR3 amino acids: CASSRGQNSGNTIYF. As DNA, the CDR3 is TGCGCCAGCAGCAGGGGACAGAACTCTGGAAACACCATATATTTT.

The chain joins TRBV30 to TRBJ1-2; the D is unclear. This CDR3 has 15 residues. V lost 0 bases to trimming and J lost 0 bases, with 11 bases between them. Germline V gene lookup returns CDR1 GTSNPN and CDR2 SVGIG (reference sequence). The CDR3 spells CAWSVLQETNYGYTF. CDR3 DNA: TGTGCCTGGAGTGTACTCCAGGAAACTAACTATGGCTACACCTTC. Complete variable domain (other parts from reference TRBV30 and TRBJ1-2): SQTIHQWPATLVQPVGSPLSLECTVEGTSNPNLYWYRQAAGRGLQLLFYSVGIGQISSEVPQNLSASRPQDRQFILSSKKLLLSDSGFYLCAWSVLQETNYGYTFGSGTRLTVV.

The chain employs TRBV5-1 and TRBJ2-5, with 9 bases that match TRBD1. The CDR3 has 13 amino acids. The V gene end was trimmed by 4 bases and the J gene end by 7 bases; junction bases not matched to a gene: 5. The germline CDR1 and CDR2 sequences are SGHRS and YFSETQ. The CDR3 region is CASSAGQGRTQYF. The CDR3 coding sequence is TGCGCCAGCAGCGCGGGACAGGGTCGGACCCAGTACTTC.

Only a few counts were recorded for this clone. The chain recombines TRBV4-1 with TRBJ2-1; a weak D match, TRBD2 (6 bases). Germline loops: CDR1 MGHRA, CDR2 YSYEKL. The CDR3 is 13 residues long. V lost 3 bases and J 9 bases, leaving 12 bases between the germline ends. CDR3 protein: CASSQGVEGEQFF. CDR3 in DNA: TGCGCCAGCAGCCAGGGGGTGGAGGGTGAGCAGTTCTTC.

The table lists this clone with a few counts. This chain joins TRBV14 and TRBJ2-2, with 9 bases that match TRBD2. The V and J ends lost 1 base and 3 bases, in that order; junction bases with no gene match: 6. CDR1 is SGHDN and CDR2 is FVKESK in the germline V gene. The CDR3 runs to 17 residues. The CDR3 nucleotides read TGTGCCAGCAGCCAAGTCCGCGGGAGGGCCCACACCGGGGAGCTGTTTTTT. Its protein product is CASSQVRGRAHTGELFF.

The V gene is TRBV7-9, the J gene TRBJ1-2; D is undetermined. With 5 bases removed from V and 4 bases from J, the gap between germline ends came to 14 bases. CDR1 and CDR2 (germline): SEHNR, FQNEAQ (reference sequence). The CDR3 loop spans 14 amino acids. CDR3 DNA sequence: TGTGCCAGCAGCCCTACGGAGGGTGCCTATGGCTACACCTTC. Translation: CASSPTEGAYGYTF.

This sequence joins TRBV6-1 and TRBJ1-3; no reliable D call. Germline CDR1 reads MNHNS; CDR2 reads SASEGT. This CDR3 comprises 17 residues. Trimming took off 0 bases at V and 0 bases at J, with 12 bases between the two ends. The CDR3 DNA reads TGTGCCAGCAGTGAAGCGCATGGCGGGTCCTCTGGAAACACCATATATTTT. Protein sequence: CASSEAHGGSSGNTIYF.

CDR3 coding DNA: TGTGCCAGTCAGAAATACAGCAATCAGCCCCAGCATTTT. Protein product: CASQKYSNQPQHF. The J gene is TRBJ1-5, the V gene TRBV6-6; D remains ambiguous. V lost 9 bases and J 1 base, leaving 10 bases between the germline ends. The CDR3 is 13 residues long. Germline values: CDR1 MNHNY, CDR2 SVGAGI (reference sequence).